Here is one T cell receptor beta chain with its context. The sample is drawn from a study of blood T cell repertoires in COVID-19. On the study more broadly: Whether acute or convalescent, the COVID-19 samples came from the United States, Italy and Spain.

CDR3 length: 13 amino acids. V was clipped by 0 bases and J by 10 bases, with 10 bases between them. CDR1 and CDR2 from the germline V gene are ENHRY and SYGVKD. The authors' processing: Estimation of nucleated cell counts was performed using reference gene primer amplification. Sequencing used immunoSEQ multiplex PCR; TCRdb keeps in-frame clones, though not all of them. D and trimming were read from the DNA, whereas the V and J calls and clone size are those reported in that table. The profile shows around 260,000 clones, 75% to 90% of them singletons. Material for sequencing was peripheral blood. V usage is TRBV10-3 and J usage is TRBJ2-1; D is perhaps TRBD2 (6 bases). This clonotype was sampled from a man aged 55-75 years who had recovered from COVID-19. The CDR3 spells CAISESGGREQFF. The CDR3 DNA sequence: TGTGCCATCAGTGAGTCCGGGGGACGGGAGCAGTTCTTC.